This T cell receptor (beta chain) was sequenced during a study of blood T cells in healthy people across ages (dated by TCRdb to the mid-2010s). Study-wide context: In model experiments, template switching captured roughly one uniquely barcoded TCR beta cDNA molecule for every two T cells. Donors of different ages were randomly distributed across sequencing lanes to avoid experimental bias. To track age-related changes in TCR beta repertoire diversity, the study relied on deep sequencing normalized with unique cDNA molecular identifiers. For two donors (one aged 18 to 29 and one aged 80 or older), the study analyzed two additional independent replicas of 1 million unique cDNA reads from the same blood draw. The donors were split into four age groups: young (average approximately 16 years), middle-aged (over 35), aged (about 56) and long-lived (approximately 89).

Regarding this clonotype: Which antigen it targets is not known. No clone much larger than this one lies a single base away; base qualities are absent.

General findings and caveats noted by the study authors: Since profiling was done on bulk unsorted PBMCs, naive and antigen-experienced compartments could not be conclusively compared. Donor CMV infection status was unknown, potentially confounding age-related changes in expanded clonotypes. Compared with the aged group, the long-lived group had more naive CD4+ T cells, fewer expanded clones and increased TCR diversity, a pattern suggesting age selection. The percentage of naive T cells measured by flow cytometry correlated strongly with observed TCR beta diversity. Estimates of total diversity from one million sequenced T cells were regarded as lower bounds and underestimates. As age increased, observed TCR beta diversity per million T cells dropped in a roughly linear way, and a significant reduction was already evident by age about 40.

Library method: 5' RACE. Sequencing relied on an Illumina HiSeq 2500. A second PCR of roughly 6 to 11 cycles was run with a J-beta primer mix and a sample-barcoded 5' primer. A unique molecular identifier was introduced onto each TCR beta cDNA molecule by a template-switch 5' adaptor carrying 12 random nucleotides. Each sample yielded at least 2.5 million CDR3-containing paired-end reads. First-strand cDNA synthesis was performed from all RNA using the Mint cDNA synthesis kit, with priming by a TRBC-specific oligonucleotide. All cDNA was treated with uracil-DNA glycosylase and then went through a first 18-cycle PCR with the universal primers M1SS and BC2_uni_R. The source study handled its data this way. For normalization, 1 million high-quality reads, each with a distinct molecular identifier, were randomly selected from each sample. Reads sharing molecular identifiers were discarded rather than binned into consensus sequences. MiTCR, set to a Q25 quality threshold and the strictest error-elimination algorithm, was used for CDR3 identification, clonotype clustering and error correction. A nonparametric unseen species model with Euler transformation was used to estimate lower-bound total TCR beta diversity. Using fastp trimming at Q25 and MiXCR clonotype assembly, TCRdb reanalyzed the public sequencing data and kept in-frame beta chains. One record per CDR3 amino acid sequence lists the most common genes and DNA. For this entry, the V and J calls and clone size follow TCRdb and not the study's own pipeline. The sample table holds about 760,000 distinct CDR3 sequences, of which about 61% were seen once. The top ten clones comprise roughly 25% of the sample.

CDR3 length: 14 amino acids, cysteine to phenylalanine. Just the 42-base CDR3 DNA is kept, in frame starting at base 1. The donors were about 40 Caucasian individuals from Russia, aged roughly 6 to 100 years, who were systemically healthy. Each donor gave 8 to 10 milliliters of peripheral blood, drawn into EDTA-treated Vacutainer tubes. Ficoll-Paque density-gradient centrifugation was used to isolate PBMCs, with at least 6.5 million obtained per sample. Trizol reagent was used to extract total RNA from PBMCs, with at least 6 micrograms per sample. Naive CD45RAhigh/CD27high T cell percentages were measured by flow cytometry on a PBMC aliquot from every donor.

The rearrangement combines TRBV12-3 or TRBV12-4 with TRBJ2-7; confidence is insufficient to name the D gene. The J call may be faulty, since TRBJ2-5 better matches the DNA end. Input material: blood. The origin of this receptor is a man in his forties in good health. The sequence in DNA is TGTGCCAGCAGTTTTGAAGCTCGCCTAGAGACCCAGTACTTC. Translation gives CASSFEARLETQYF.